This T cell receptor (beta chain) came from a study of blood T cell repertoires in COVID-19. The authors' processing: Reference gene primers were amplified, and this amplification served to estimate nucleated cell counts. TCRdb's table, derived via immunoSEQ multiplex PCR, lists solely in-frame clones and lacks some. Clone size and V and J calls were adopted from that table, with D and trimming inferred from the DNA. The sample consists of about 300,000 clones, around 87% of them appearing once. The germline gives CDR1 SGDLS, CDR2 YYNGEE. The V end lost 2 bases, the J end lost 8 bases, and 8 bases lay between the germline ends. This CDR3 comprises 13 residues.

Sequencing was performed on peripheral blood. The TCR was taken from a man in his 70s with acute or convalescent COVID-19. The chain has TRBV9 and TRBJ1-6; no firm D call. Here the CDR3 reads CASSVYQDSPLHF. In DNA, the CDR3 is TGTGCCAGCAGCGTTTATCAGGATTCACCCCTCCACTTT.